Shown below are 29 T cell receptor beta chains from a single sample sequenced in a study of early stage breast cancer tumors (dated by TCRdb to 2015 to 2018). The method was the immunoSEQ multiplex PCR assay. Sourced from immuneACCESS, this table was stored by TCRdb with only in-frame sequences that have V and J called. A share of the clones is absent; for the studies checked, an unresolved V gene accounts for under half, and the remainder has no known explanation. This sample holds around 14,000 clones; 79% were observed only once. The top ten hold 7.5% to 8% of the sample. Material for sequencing was normal breast tissue next to the tumor. The receptors stem from a person aged 45 to 60 with breast cancer.

The gene calls are TRBV5-6 and TRBJ2-4; 9 nucleotides align to TRBD1. Germline V gene sequence: CDR1 SGHDT, CDR2 YYEEEE. V lost 2 bases to trimming and J lost 7 bases; unmatched junction nucleotides: 1. The CDR3 spans 13 residues. In nucleotides, the CDR3 is TGTGCCAGCAGCTTCGGACAGGGGAACATTCAGTACTTC. It yields the protein CASSFGQGNIQYF.

In DNA, the CDR3 is TGTGCCAGTAGACGGGGACAGGGGATGGGACAGCCCCAGCATTTT. It translates to CASRRGQGMGQPQHF. The chain uses TRBV19 and TRBJ1-5, with TRBD1 matching over 10 bases. This CDR3 has 15 residues. J lost 7 bases, V lost 6 bases, and 9 bases had no gene match. Germline V gives CDR1 LNHDA, CDR2 SQIVND (reference sequence).

The chain combines TRBV4-3 with TRBJ2-7, with D maybe TRBD2 (5 bases). Germline V CDR1 and CDR2: LGHNA, YSLEER. V was pared by 4 bases and J by 4 bases, with 17 bases between. The CDR3 loop spans 15 amino acids. In DNA, the CDR3 is TGCGCCAGCAGCCCCAAAGAGGGTCAAACTTACGAGCAGTACTTC. Protein: CASSPKEGQTYEQYF.

This rearrangement joins TRBV2 to TRBJ1-2; TRBD1 might be the D (5 bases). The ends were cut back, 6 bases at V and 8 bases at J, with 19 bases in the middle. Germline values: CDR1 SNHLY, CDR2 FYNNEI. This CDR3 has 14 residues. CDR3 sequence: CASRPWGGTFGYTF. The DNA for the CDR3 is TGTGCCAGCAGACCCTGGGGGGGAACGTTCGGCTACACCTTC.

In regard to this clone: The junction differs from germline at one of its ends, possibly a read error. The chain employs TRBV2 and TRBJ1-5, with 8 nucleotides matching TRBD1. Germline V gene sequence: CDR1 SNHLY, CDR2 FYNNEI. The CDR3 consists of 14 residues. CDR3 DNA: TGTGCCAGCAGTGAGAGACAGGGGTCTCAGCCCCGGCATTTT. Translation gives CASSERQGSQPRHF.

V is TRBV18 and J is TRBJ2-5; D gene unclear. Between the trimmed V and J ends, which lost 4 bases and 4 bases, there was a span of 13 bases. Looked up from germline, CDR1 is KGHSH and CDR2 is LQKENI. This CDR3 comprises 14 residues. The CDR3 spells CASSLQTPGETQYF. DNA of the CDR3: TGTGCCAGCTCACTCCAGACCCCCGGAGAGACCCAGTACTTC.

This clone was observed a few times. This chain uses TRBV6-6 with TRBJ1-6; D ambiguous. Trimming left V 0 bases short and J 10 bases short, with 4 bases between. The CDR3 is 12 amino acids. Germline CDR1 MNHNY, CDR2 SVGAGI (reference sequence). The CDR3: CASSYSKSPLHF. The CDR3 nucleotides are TGTGCCAGCAGTTACTCGAAATCACCCCTCCACTTT.

J is TRBJ1-1 and V is TRBV7-9; D possibly corresponds to TRBD1 (6 bases). Trimming shortened V by 1 base and J by 0 bases, and 6 bases separated the two germline ends. This CDR3 region has 14 residues. Germline V gene lookup returns CDR1 SEHNR and CDR2 FQNEAQ (reference sequence). Here the CDR3 reads CASSLGGLNTEAFF. Here the CDR3 DNA reads TGTGCCAGCAGCTTAGGGGGGCTGAACACTGAAGCTTTCTTT.

This chain connects TRBV2 to TRBJ2-2; unclear D gene. The CDR3 contains 15 residues. Germline V gene data show CDR1 as SNHLY and CDR2 as FYNNEI. The germline V and J ends were trimmed by 6 bases and 1 base, with 12 bases remaining between them. DNA of the CDR3: TGTGCCAGCAGCCGTTCGGTTGTGAACACCGGGGAGCTGTTTTTT. It codes for CASSRSVVNTGELFF.

This clone has only one observation. The rearrangement uses TRBV5-1 and TRBJ2-2, with D maybe TRBD1 (6 bases). This CDR3 has 14 amino acids. V lost 3 bases, J lost 2 bases, and 8 bases lay in between. Germline CDR1 SGHRS, CDR2 YFSETQ. The CDR3 reads CASSWGQNTGELFF. CDR3 DNA sequence: TGCGCCAGCAGCTGGGGGCAAAACACCGGGGAGCTGTTTTTT.

This clone has a single count. The CDR3 here is CASTLPQTPKLFF. CDR3 DNA: TGTGCCAGCACCTTACCCCAGACCCCTAAACTGTTTTTT. The chain employs TRBV28 and TRBJ1-4, with D hard to call. The V end was cut by 7 bases, the J end by 11 bases, with 17 bases between. Germline assignment: CDR1 MDHEN and CDR2 SYDVKM. The CDR3 extends over 13 amino acids.

The chain carries TRBV8-2 and TRBJ2-6. TRBV8-2 is termed a pseudogene. CDR3 length: 17 residues. Written as DNA, the CDR3 is TGTGGCATAGTTTTAAAGATAACACAAAGTCGGGCCAACGTCCTGACTTTC. Translation: CGIVLKITQSRANVLTF.

The V call is TRBV30, the J call TRBJ1-3; D is possibly TRBD1 (6 bases). Trimming pared 7 bases from V and 2 bases from J, leaving 12 bases between. This CDR3 is built from 13 residues. Germline loops: CDR1 GTSNPN, CDR2 SVGIG (reference sequence). The CDR3 protein is CALGGITGNTIYF. CDR3 DNA: TGTGCCTTAGGGGGAATAACTGGAAACACCATATATTTT.

The gene calls are TRBV7-3 and TRBJ1-3; possible D gene TRBD1, 5 bases. CDR3 size: 15 residues. Germline V gives CDR1 SGHTA, CDR2 FQGTGA. V lost 2 bases to trimming and J lost 2 bases, with 10 bases between them. In DNA, the CDR3 is TGTGCCAGCAGCTTAGTTGGGGGGACTGGAAACACCATATATTTT. Protein sequence: CASSLVGGTGNTIYF. Supplemented by reference TRBV7-3 and TRBJ1-3, the full variable domain reads GAGVSQTPSNKVTEKGKYVELRCDPISGHTALYWYRQSLGQGPEFLIYFQGTGAADDSGLPNDRFFAVRPEGSVSTLKIQRTERGDSAVYLCASSLVGGTGNTIYFGEGSWLTVV.

The rearrangement links TRBV27 to TRBJ2-2; D perhaps matches TRBD1 (6 bases). Deletions cut 3 bases from V and 4 bases from J, with 15 bases between. The CDR3 spans 16 residues. The germline V gene encodes CDR1 MNHEY and CDR2 SMNVEV (reference sequence). The CDR3 loop is CASSFAQGLGTGELFF. CDR3 in DNA: TGTGCCAGCAGTTTTGCCCAGGGGTTAGGCACCGGGGAGCTGTTTTTT.

To note about this clone: One end of the junction is discordant with germline, which a read error may explain. The V gene is TRBV7-7, the J gene TRBJ2-3; 9 positions agree with TRBD1. The CDR3 totals 14 residues. Germline CDR1 is SSHAT and CDR2 is FNYEAQ (reference sequence). CDR3 DNA: TGTGCTAGCAGCAGGACAGGGGTTGCAGATACGCAGTATTTT. The encoded protein is CASSRTGVADTQYF.

This clone was detected only once. V and J are TRBV7-2 and TRBJ2-5; D unclear. Germline V CDR1 and CDR2: SGHTA, FQGNSA. The ends were cut back, 5 bases at V and 4 bases at J, with 11 bases in the middle. The CDR3 loop spans 13 amino acids. CDR3 nucleotide sequence: TGTGCCAGCAGCCAAACCGCCCGAGAGACCCAGTACTTC. Encoded protein: CASSQTARETQYF.

V is TRBV7-2 and J is TRBJ1-3; tentative D call: TRBD1 (6 bases). CDR1 is SGHTA and CDR2 is FQGNSA in the germline V gene. This CDR3 contains 16 residues. V was trimmed by 5 bases and J by 3 bases, leaving 17 bases between them. The CDR3 nucleotides read TGTGCCAGCAGCCCCCAGACCGGCAGGGGTGGAAACACCATATATTTT. It yields the protein CASSPQTGRGGNTIYF.

The J gene is TRBJ1-2, the V gene TRBV10-3; 7 nucleotides line up with TRBD1. After removal of 3 bases from V and 8 bases from J, the junction contained 18 bases not matched to a gene. The CDR3 runs 17 residues. The germline V gene has CDR1 ENHRY and CDR2 SYGVKD. The CDR3 protein is CAISDFDRANPTTGYTF. CDR3 bases: TGTGCCATCAGTGACTTCGACAGGGCTAATCCTACTACCGGCTACACCTTC.

This chain joins TRBV7-2 and TRBJ2-2; tentatively, D is TRBD2 (6 bases). The CDR3 runs 14 residues. CDR1 and CDR2 (germline): SGHTA, FQGNSA. Deletions cut 3 bases from V and 6 bases from J, with 11 bases between. CDR3 bases: TGTGCCAGCAGCTTTTTACTAGCTTCCGGGGAGCTGTTTTTT. Translation: CASSFLLASGELFF.

The gene calls are TRBV11-2 and TRBJ1-2; weak D call: TRBD1 (6 bases). The CDR3 totals 12 residues. Germline-derived CDR1 and CDR2 are SGHAT and FQNNGV. The germline V and J ends were trimmed by 10 bases and 5 bases, with 14 bases remaining between them. DNA of the CDR3: TGTGCCACCTCTCAGGGGCTATATGGCTACACCTTC. This gives the protein CATSQGLYGYTF.

The J gene is TRBJ1-1, the V gene TRBV7-6; D not resolved. This CDR3 is 13 amino acids long. Trimming shortened V by 4 bases and J by 1 base, and 7 bases separated the two germline ends. CDR1 is SGHVS, CDR2 FNYEAQ, per germline. The CDR3 nucleotides read TGTGCCAGCAGCTCACAAGAGAACACTGAAGCTTTCTTT. Its protein product is CASSSQENTEAFF.

This chain joins TRBV5-4 and TRBJ2-7, with 10 bases aligning to TRBD2. The CDR3 spans 16 residues. V lost 2 bases to trimming and J lost 4 bases; unmatched junction nucleotides: 9. Germline values: CDR1 SGHNT, CDR2 YYREEE (reference sequence). CDR3 DNA sequence: TGTGCCAGCAGCTTTATAAGCGGGAGGGCCTTGTACGAGCAGTACTTC. Protein: CASSFISGRALYEQYF.

V gene TRBV28 combines with J gene TRBJ1-2, with TRBD1 matching 8 bases. CDR1 is MDHEN and CDR2 is SYDVKM in the germline V gene. The CDR3 runs 15 residues. V was clipped by 6 bases and J by 1 base; unmatched bases: 7. CDR3 in DNA: TGTGCCAGCAGGGTCGGACAGGGCCTTAACTATGGCTACACCTTC. It codes for CASRVGQGLNYGYTF.

The rearrangement joins TRBV7-8 to TRBJ2-7; 7 positions match TRBD2. CDR3 length: 18 amino acids. The ends lost 5 bases at V and 0 bases at J; junction bases unmatched: 16. The germline V gene has CDR1 SGHVS and CDR2 FQNEAQ. In DNA form, the CDR3 reads TGTGCCAGCAGCGAACTTATGGGAAGGGGACTATACTCCTACGAGCAGTACTTC. This translates into CASSELMGRGLYSYEQYF. Looking up the rest from reference TRBV7-8 and TRBJ2-7 gives the full variable domain: GAGVSQSPRYKVAKRGQDVALRCDPISGHVSLFWYQQALGQGPEFLTYFQNEAQLDKSGLPSDRFFAERPEGSVSTLKIQRTQQEDSAVYLCASSELMGRGLYSYEQYFGPGTRLTVT.

This clone was seen only a few times. The CDR3 nucleotides are TGCGCCAGCAGTGTGGAGCGGGAGTGGGTGGGAACCTACGAGCAGTACTTC. It yields the protein CASSVEREWVGTYEQYF. J is TRBJ2-7 and V is TRBV10-1; 8 bases fit TRBD2. V shed 4 bases and J 2 bases; nucleotides not matched to a gene: 13. From germline, CDR1 is WNHNN and CDR2 SYGVQD (reference sequence). The CDR3 covers 17 residues.

This rearrangement joins TRBV7-2 to TRBJ2-3; 10 nucleotides line up with TRBD2. The CDR3 sequence is 19 residues long. Germline CDR1 and CDR2: SGHTA and FQGNSA. Trimming cost V 3 bases and J 3 bases; bases outside gene matches: 15. CDR3 in DNA: TGTGCCAGCAGCTTCGTCTGGCTAGCGGGAGTGGTAAGGACAGATACGCAGTATTTT. This encodes CASSFVWLAGVVRTDTQYF. The full variable domain, its missing parts supplied by reference TRBV7-2 and TRBJ2-3, is GAGVSQSPSNKVTEKGKDVELRCDPISGHTALYWYRQSLGQGLEFLIYFQGNSAPDKSGLPSDRFSAERTGGSVSTLTIQRTQQEDSAVYLCASSFVWLAGVVRTDTQYFGPGTRLTVL.

J is TRBJ2-7 and V is TRBV6-1; TRBD1 aligns across 8 bases. CDR1 is MNHNS and CDR2 is SASEGT in the germline V gene. Trimming at V came to 0 bases and at J to 5 bases, leaving 6 bases not matched to a gene. The CDR3 is 15 residues long. The CDR3 region has the DNA TGTGCCAGCAGTGAAGCGGGCAGGGGGCGGGACGAGCAGTACTTC. Translating gives CASSEAGRGRDEQYF.

V gene TRBV27 combines with J gene TRBJ2-1; 11 nucleotides agree with TRBD2. V was clipped by 6 bases and J by 0 bases; unmatched bases: 13. The CDR3 spans 19 residues. The germline V gene has CDR1 MNHEY and CDR2 SMNVEV (reference sequence). CDR3 sequence reads: CASRPSGLADLSSYNEQFF. Written as DNA, the CDR3 is TGTGCCAGCAGGCCCTCGGGACTAGCGGACCTCAGCTCCTACAATGAGCAGTTCTTC.